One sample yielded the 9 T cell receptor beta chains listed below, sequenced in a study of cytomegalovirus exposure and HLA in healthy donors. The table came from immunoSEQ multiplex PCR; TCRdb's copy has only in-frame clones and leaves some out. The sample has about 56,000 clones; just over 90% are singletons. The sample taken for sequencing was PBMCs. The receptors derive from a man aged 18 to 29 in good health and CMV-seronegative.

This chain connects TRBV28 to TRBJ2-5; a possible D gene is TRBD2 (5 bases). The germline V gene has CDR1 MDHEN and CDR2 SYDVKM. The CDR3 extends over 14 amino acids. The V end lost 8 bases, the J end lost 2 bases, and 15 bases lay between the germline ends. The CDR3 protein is CASCEGSFQETQYF. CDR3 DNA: TGTGCCAGCTGCGAGGGAAGCTTTCAAGAGACCCAGTACTTC.

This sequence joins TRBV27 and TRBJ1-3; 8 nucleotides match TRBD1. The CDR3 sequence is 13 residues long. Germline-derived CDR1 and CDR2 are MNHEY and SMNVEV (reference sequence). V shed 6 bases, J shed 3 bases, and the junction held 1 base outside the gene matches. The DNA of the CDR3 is TGTGCCAGCAGGGACAGGGATGGAAACACCATATATTTT. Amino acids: CASRDRDGNTIYF.

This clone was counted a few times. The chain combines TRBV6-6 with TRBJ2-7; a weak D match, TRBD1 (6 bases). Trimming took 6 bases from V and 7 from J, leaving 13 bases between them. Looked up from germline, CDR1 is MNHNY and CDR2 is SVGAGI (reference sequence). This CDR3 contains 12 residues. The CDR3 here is CASRSQGDEQYF. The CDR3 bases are TGTGCCAGCAGATCACAGGGAGATGAGCAGTACTTC.

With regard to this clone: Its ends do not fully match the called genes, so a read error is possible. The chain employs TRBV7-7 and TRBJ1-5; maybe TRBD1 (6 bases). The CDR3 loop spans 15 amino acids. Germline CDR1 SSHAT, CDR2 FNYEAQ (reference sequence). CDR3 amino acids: CASTYGGQRNQPQHF. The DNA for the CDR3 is TGTGCTAGCACCTATGGTGGACAGAGAAATCAGCCCCAGCATTTT.

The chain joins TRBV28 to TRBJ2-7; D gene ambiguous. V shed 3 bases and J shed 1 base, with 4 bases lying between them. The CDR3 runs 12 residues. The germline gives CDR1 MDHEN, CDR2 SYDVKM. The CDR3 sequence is CASSFGSYEQYF. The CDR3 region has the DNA TGTGCCAGCAGTTTCGGGTCCTACGAGCAGTACTTC.

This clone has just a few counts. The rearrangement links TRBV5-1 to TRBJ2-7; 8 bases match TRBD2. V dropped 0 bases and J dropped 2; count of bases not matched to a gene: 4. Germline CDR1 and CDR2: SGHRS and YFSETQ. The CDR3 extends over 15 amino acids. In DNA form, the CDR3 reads TGCGCCAGCAGCTTGGGGCTAGCGGGCCCCTACGAGCAGTACTTC. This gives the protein CASSLGLAGPYEQYF.

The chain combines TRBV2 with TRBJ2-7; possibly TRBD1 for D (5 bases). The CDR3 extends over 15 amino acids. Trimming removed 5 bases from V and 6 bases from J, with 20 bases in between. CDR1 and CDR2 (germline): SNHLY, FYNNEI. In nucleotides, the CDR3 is TGTGCCAGCAGTCCATCATTCGTAGGGGCTAGCGAGCAGTACTTC. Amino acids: CASSPSFVGASEQYF.

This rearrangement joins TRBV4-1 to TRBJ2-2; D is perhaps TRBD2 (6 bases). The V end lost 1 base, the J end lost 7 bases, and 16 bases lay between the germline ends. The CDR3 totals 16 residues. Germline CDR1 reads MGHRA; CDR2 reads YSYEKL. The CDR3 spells CASSQGSGEWVGELFF. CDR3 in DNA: TGCGCCAGCAGCCAAGGTTCGGGGGAGTGGGTCGGGGAGCTGTTTTTT.

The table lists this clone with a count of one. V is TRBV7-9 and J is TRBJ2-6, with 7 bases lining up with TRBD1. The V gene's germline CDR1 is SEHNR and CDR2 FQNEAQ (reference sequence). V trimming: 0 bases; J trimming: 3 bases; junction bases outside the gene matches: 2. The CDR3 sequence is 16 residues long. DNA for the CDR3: TGTGCCAGCAGCTTAGCGACAGGGAATGGGGCCAACGTCCTGACTTTC. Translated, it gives CASSLATGNGANVLTF.